This T cell receptor (beta chain) was found in a study of T cell responses to AZD1222 COVID-19 vaccine. Study at large: Pooled in the analysis were second doses at about 4 or about 12 weeks. Regarding the study as a whole: Repertoire sampling happened only post peak T cell response. The CD4 TCRs associated with vaccination extended across spike and predominated at 160-218 and 743-854. Clonal diversity may have been underestimated in mostly white British donors.

Sequencing used immunoSEQ multiplex PCR; TCRdb keeps in-frame clones, though not all of them. Of about 120,000 clones detected, approximately 91% appear once; the ten largest clones hold roughly 2.6%. From germline, CDR1 is SQVTM and CDR2 ANQGSEA. The CDR3 is 13 residues long. V gave up 4 bases and J gave up 0 bases, with 6 bases separating them. Comment on this clone: Its antigen is currently unknown.

This chain joins TRBV29-1 and TRBJ2-2; D not certain. The sequence was obtained from an adult in good health. The sample in question was peripheral blood, obtained on day 0 of AZD1222 vaccination. The DNA for the CDR3 is TGCAGCGTTGGCCTGCCGAACACCGGGGAGCTGTTTTTT. This translates into CSVGLPNTGELFF.